Presented here are 20 T cell receptor beta chains from one specimen sequenced in a study of blood T cells in healthy people across ages. A J-beta primer mix and a sample-barcoded 5' primer were used in a second PCR of about 7 to 12 cycles. TCRdb passed the 5' RACE reads through MiXCR, listing each CDR3 protein once. The repertoire holds roughly 1,000,000 distinct CDR3 sequences, 25% seen once, with 0.65% to 0.95% in the top ten. These records were also assigned to another study, of T cells of mothers and their children.

The specimen sequenced was blood. The receptors derive from a girl aged 2 to 10 in good health.

This clonotype was detected only once. The rearrangement uses TRBV7-9 and TRBJ2-5, with D possibly called TRBD1 or TRBD2 (5 bases each). Germline V gives CDR1 SEHNR, CDR2 FQNEAQ (reference sequence). This CDR3 has 14 residues. With 2 bases removed from V and 3 bases from J, the gap between germline ends came to 10 bases. CDR3 DNA: TGTGCCAGCAGCTTAATTCAGGGAGAAGAGACCCAGTACTTC. Translating gives CASSLIQGEETQYF. Full variable domain (rest looked up from reference TRBV7-9 and TRBJ2-5): DTGVSQNPRHKITKRGQNVTFRCDPISEHNRLYWYRQTLGQGPEFLTYFQNEAQLEKSRLLSDRFSAERPKGSFSTLEIQRTEQGDSAMYLCASSLIQGEETQYFGPGTRLLVL.

This clonotype was seen a few times. One end of the junction varies from germline; a read error may be responsible. The chain couples TRBV7-9 to TRBJ2-1, with D unclear. The CDR3 extends over 15 amino acids. Germline CDR1 SEHNR, CDR2 FQNEAQ (reference sequence). This CDR3 is CASSLELVPHNGQFF. The DNA for the CDR3 is TGTGCCAGCAGCTTAGAGTTAGTCCCACACAATGGGCAGTTCTTC.

The V and J genes are TRBV9 and TRBJ2-3; D call uncertain. Germline loops: CDR1 SGDLS, CDR2 YYNGEE. The germline V and J ends were trimmed by 2 bases and 0 bases, with 13 bases remaining between them. CDR3 length equals 16 residues. CDR3 sequence: CASSVRITSSTDTQYF. For the CDR3, the DNA is TGTGCCAGCAGCGTGCGCATAACCTCTAGCACAGATACGCAGTATTTT.

This clonotype was seen a few times. This chain uses TRBV15 with TRBJ1-4; D is uncertain. The length of the CDR3 is 12 residues. Trimming removed 4 bases from V and 13 bases from J, with 13 bases in between. Looked up from germline, CDR1 is LNHNV and CDR2 is YYDKDF (reference sequence). CDR3 sequence reads: CATSKSNRRLFF. The CDR3 nucleotides are TGTGCCACCAGCAAATCCAACCGTCGACTGTTTTTT.

The genes are TRBV6-1 and TRBJ2-5; D is unclear. The germline V gene encodes CDR1 MNHNS and CDR2 SASEGT. The CDR3 contains 16 residues. Trimming shortened V by 7 bases and J by 5 bases, and 23 bases separated the two germline ends. Here the CDR3 reads CASKTLFGSGRETQYF. The CDR3 DNA sequence: TGTGCCAGCAAAACCCTCTTCGGAAGTGGTCGGGAGACCCAGTACTTC.

A remark on this clonotype: A read error may produce the germline difference seen at one junction end. The chain is built from TRBV29-1 and TRBJ2-3; 9 nucleotides agree with TRBD2. CDR3 size: 16 residues. CDR1 SQVTM and CDR2 ANQGSEA come from the germline V gene. CDR3 protein: CSVEGGGADATDPQYF. In DNA, the CDR3 is TGCAGCGTTGAGGGCGGGGGGGCCGATGCAACAGATCCGCAGTATTTT.

The V call is TRBV28, the J call TRBJ1-1; D remains ambiguous. V lost 7 bases and J 2 bases, leaving 5 bases between the germline ends. The length of the CDR3 is 11 residues. Germline values: CDR1 MDHEN, CDR2 SYDVKM. This chain's CDR3 is CASILNTEAFF. CDR3 nucleotides: TGTGCCAGCATCCTTAACACTGAAGCTTTCTTT.

This clonotype showed up just a few times. This rearrangement joins TRBV20-1 to TRBJ2-5, with D unresolved. The CDR3 consists of 13 residues. Germline values: CDR1 DFQATT, CDR2 SNEGSKA (reference sequence). With 4 bases removed from V and 5 bases from J, the gap between germline ends came to 14 bases. This CDR3 reads CSAKVYEPETQYF. CDR3 in DNA: TGCAGTGCTAAAGTGTATGAACCGGAGACCCAGTACTTC.

This clonotype was detected only once. The chain recombines TRBV7-9 with TRBJ2-4, with D tentatively TRBD1 (5 bases). CDR1 is SEHNR, CDR2 FQNEAQ, per germline (reference sequence). V lost 6 bases, J lost 0 bases, and 15 bases lay in between. The CDR3 length is 16 residues. Here the CDR3 DNA reads TGTGCCAGCAGTCGTGACAGACTCCTAGCCAAAAACATTCAGTACTTC. The encoded protein is CASSRDRLLAKNIQYF.

Remarks on this clonotype: One end of the junction does not line up with germline, which may come from a read error. The chain links TRBV14 to TRBJ2-5, with no clear D. This CDR3 contains 12 residues. Germline-derived CDR1 and CDR2 are SGHDN and FVKESK. CDR3 coding DNA: TGTGCCAGCAGCAACCACGTGACACCGAAGTTCTTC. Its protein is CASSNHVTPKFF. The full variable domain, its missing parts supplied by reference TRBV14 and TRBJ2-5, is EAGVTQFPSHSVIEKGQTVTLRCDPISGHDNLYWYRRVMGKEIKFLLHFVKESKQDESGMPNNRFLAERTGGTYSTLKVQPAELEDSGVYFCASSNHVTPKFFGPGTRLLVL.

This clonotype has more than one count but fewer than ten. For the CDR3, the DNA is TGTGCCAGCAGCGGCGGTAGCAATCAGCCCCAGCATTTT. Translated, it gives CASSGGSNQPQHF. This chain joins TRBV7-6 and TRBJ1-5; D ambiguous. Germline CDR1 SGHVS, CDR2 FNYEAQ. V was clipped by 5 bases and J by 0 bases, with 5 bases between them. This CDR3 has 13 amino acids.

The chain uses TRBV7-9 and TRBJ2-7; the D gene is possibly TRBD1 (6 bases). The length of the CDR3 is 12 residues. Germline V gives CDR1 SEHNR, CDR2 FQNEAQ (reference sequence). Trimming shortened V by 4 bases and J by 7 bases, and 11 bases separated the two germline ends. CDR3 region: CASSWGTREQYF. Written as DNA, the CDR3 is TGTGCCAGCAGCTGGGGGACACGGGAGCAGTACTTC.

The chain combines TRBV4-1 with TRBJ2-5, with TRBD2 matching 7 bases. Germline trimming cut 0 bases from V and 5 bases from J; bases unmatched to any gene: 15. Germline lookup yields CDR1 MGHRA and CDR2 YSYEKL. This CDR3 spans 18 amino acids. The CDR3 reads CASSQDRFVGGRVETQYF. The CDR3 nucleotides are TGCGCCAGCAGCCAAGATAGGTTCGTCGGCGGGAGAGTGGAGACCCAGTACTTC.

J is TRBJ2-4 and V is TRBV11-2, with TRBD2 matching 7 bases. Germline CDR1 SGHAT, CDR2 FQNNGV. The V and J ends lost 1 base and 6 bases, in that order; junction bases with no gene match: 3. The CDR3 totals 14 residues. The DNA of the CDR3 is TGTGCCAGCAGCTTAGCCAGCGGGATAAACATTCAGTACTTC. Residues: CASSLASGINIQYF.

The rearrangement joins TRBV12-3 or TRBV12-4 to TRBJ2-1; TRBD2 matches 14 bases. The length of the CDR3 is 15 residues. V shed 6 bases, J shed 8 bases, and the junction held 6 bases outside the gene matches. The CDR3 DNA is TGTGCCAGCAGCCTGGGACTAGCGGGAGACCATGAGCAGTTCTTC. Protein sequence: CASSLGLAGDHEQFF.

This rearrangement joins TRBV29-1 to TRBJ2-1; 10 positions match TRBD2. Trimming took 2 bases from V and 4 from J; bases not matched to a gene: 8. This CDR3 has 16 amino acids. Germline-derived CDR1 and CDR2 are SQVTM and ANQGSEA. The CDR3 DNA sequence: TGCAGCGTTGAACCGTCACTAGCGGGGCAATACAATGAGCAGTTCTTC. Encoded protein: CSVEPSLAGQYNEQFF.

This clonotype was seen a handful of times. The genes are TRBV28 and TRBJ2-7; 8 nucleotides line up with TRBD1. V trimming: 8 bases; J trimming: 3 bases; junction bases outside the gene matches: 12. The CDR3 runs 15 residues. CDR1 and CDR2 (germline): MDHEN, SYDVKM. The CDR3 bases are TGTGCCAGCCCTCCCCCAGGGGGCGCCTTCTACGAGCAGTACTTC. This codes for CASPPPGGAFYEQYF.

The rearrangement joins TRBV29-1 to TRBJ1-3; D is unresolved. Germline-derived CDR1 and CDR2 are SQVTM and ANQGSEA. The CDR3 runs 13 residues. The V end lost 6 bases, the J end lost 3 bases, and 12 bases lay between the germline ends. The CDR3 reads CSVVEGLGNTIYF. DNA of the CDR3: TGCAGCGTCGTTGAGGGTCTTGGAAACACCATATATTTT. The full variable domain, in which reference TRBV29-1 and TRBJ1-3 provide the parts outside the CDR3, is SAVISQKPSRDICQRGTSLTIQCQVDSQVTMMFWYRQQPGQSLTLIATANQGSEATYESGFVIDKFPISRPNLTFSTLTVSNMSPEDSSIYLCSVVEGLGNTIYFGEGSWLTVV.

The chain joins TRBV20-1 to TRBJ2-3; D could derive from TRBD1 or TRBD2 (5 bases each). The CDR3 consists of 15 residues. Germline loops: CDR1 DFQATT, CDR2 SNEGSKA (reference sequence). V dropped 3 bases and J dropped 4 bases, with 17 bases sitting between them. The CDR3 loop is CSASGMNQGADTQYF. CDR3 in DNA: TGCAGTGCTAGCGGGATGAATCAAGGGGCAGATACGCAGTATTTT.

CDR3 sequence (DNA): TGTGCCAGCAGCTTAGATGCAGGGACTGAAGCTTTCTTT. As protein: CASSLDAGTEAFF. This sequence joins TRBV7-6 and TRBJ1-1, with D perhaps TRBD1 (5 bases). CDR1 and CDR2 from the germline V gene are SGHVS and FNYEAQ. V was trimmed by 1 base and J by 5 bases, leaving 8 bases between them. The CDR3 is 13 amino acids.